This TCR beta chain stems from a study of T cell repertoires in cytomegalovirus infection. Study as a whole: Recently identified HLA-C-restricted and well-studied HLA-B-restricted CMV epitopes were used. Study observations and caveats: Within the response measured ex vivo, HLA-C-restricted CMV-specific TCR beta clonotypes were dominant. Individuals carrying CMV plus the relevant HLA were identified by cumulative frequency of public TCR beta families.

This clonotype was observed many times. What it binds is not known. Germline CDR1 reads SGHVS; CDR2 reads FQNEAQ. This CDR3 contains 13 residues. Trimming stripped 6 bases from V and 5 bases from J, with 10 bases between. Each CDR3 protein is one row after TCRdb ran MiXCR on the reads. The table lists hundreds of thousands of distinct CDR3 sequences, 30% to 40% of them singletons. V and J are TRBV7-8 and TRBJ2-2, with D unresolved. This receptor was obtained from a human donor in good health (CMV status not recorded). Some clones in this sample may be carry-over from other donors' samples. Sequenced here: cultured CD8+ T cells from PBMCs, sampled from culture after CMV antigen stimulation. For the CDR3, the DNA is TGTGCCAGCAGTTTTGATCCGACCGGGGAGCTGTTTTTT. Protein sequence: CASSFDPTGELFF.